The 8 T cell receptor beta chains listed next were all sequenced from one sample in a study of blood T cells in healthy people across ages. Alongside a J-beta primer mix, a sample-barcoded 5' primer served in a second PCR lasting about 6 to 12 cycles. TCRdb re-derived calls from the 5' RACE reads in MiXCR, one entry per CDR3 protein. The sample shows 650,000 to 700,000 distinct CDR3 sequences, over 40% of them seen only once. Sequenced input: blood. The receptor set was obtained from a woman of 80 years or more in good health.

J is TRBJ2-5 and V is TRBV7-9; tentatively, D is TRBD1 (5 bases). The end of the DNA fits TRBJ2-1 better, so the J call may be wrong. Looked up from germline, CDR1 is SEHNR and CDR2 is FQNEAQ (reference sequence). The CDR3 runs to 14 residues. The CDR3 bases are TGTGCCAGCAGCTTCCACAGGAACCAAGAGACCCAGTTCTTC. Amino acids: CASSFHRNQETQFF.

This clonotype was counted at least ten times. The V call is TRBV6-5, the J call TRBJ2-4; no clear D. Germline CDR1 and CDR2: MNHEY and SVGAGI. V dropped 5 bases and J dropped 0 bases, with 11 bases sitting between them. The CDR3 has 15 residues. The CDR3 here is CASSASALAKNIQYF. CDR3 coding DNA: TGTGCCAGCAGTGCCTCGGCACTAGCCAAAAACATTCAGTACTTC.

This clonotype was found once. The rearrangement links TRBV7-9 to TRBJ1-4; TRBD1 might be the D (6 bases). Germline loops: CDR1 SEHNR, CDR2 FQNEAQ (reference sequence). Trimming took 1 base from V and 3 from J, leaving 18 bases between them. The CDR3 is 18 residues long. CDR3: CASSLDQGRGPANEKLFF. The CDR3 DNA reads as TGTGCCAGCAGCTTAGATCAGGGGCGCGGACCAGCTAATGAAAAACTGTTTTTT. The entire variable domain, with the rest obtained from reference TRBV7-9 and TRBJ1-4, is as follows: DTGVSQNPRHKITKRGQNVTFRCDPISEHNRLYWYRQTLGQGPEFLTYFQNEAQLEKSRLLSDRFSAERPKGSFSTLEIQRTEQGDSAMYLCASSLDQGRGPANEKLFFGSGTQLSVL.

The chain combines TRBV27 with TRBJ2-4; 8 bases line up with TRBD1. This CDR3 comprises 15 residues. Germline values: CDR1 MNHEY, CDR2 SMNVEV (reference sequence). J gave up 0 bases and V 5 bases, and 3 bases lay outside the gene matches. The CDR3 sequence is CASSTDRGAKNIQYF. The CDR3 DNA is TGTGCCAGCAGTACAGACAGGGGAGCCAAAAACATTCAGTACTTC.

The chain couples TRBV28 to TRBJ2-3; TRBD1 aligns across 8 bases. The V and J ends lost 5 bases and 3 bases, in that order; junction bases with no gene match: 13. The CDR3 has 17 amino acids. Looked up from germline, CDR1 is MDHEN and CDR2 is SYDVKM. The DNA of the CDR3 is TGTGCCAGCAGTCCCCAATTGGACAGGGAAGAGACAGATACGCAGTATTTT. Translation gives CASSPQLDREETDTQYF.

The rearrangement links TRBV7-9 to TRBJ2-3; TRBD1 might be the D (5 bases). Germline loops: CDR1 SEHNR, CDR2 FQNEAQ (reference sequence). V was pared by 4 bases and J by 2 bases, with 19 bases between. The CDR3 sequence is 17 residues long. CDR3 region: CASSSSDSFTATDTQYF. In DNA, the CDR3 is TGTGCCAGCAGCTCGAGCGACAGTTTCACTGCCACAGATACGCAGTATTTT.

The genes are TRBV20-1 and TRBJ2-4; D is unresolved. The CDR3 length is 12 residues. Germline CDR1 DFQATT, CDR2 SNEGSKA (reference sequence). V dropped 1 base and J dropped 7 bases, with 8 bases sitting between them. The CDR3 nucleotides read TGCAGTGCTAGAGGTTTGAAGAACATTCAGTACTTC. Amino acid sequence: CSARGLKNIQYF.

For the CDR3, the DNA is TGCAGTGCTAGGGGACTAGCGGGATTTCAGGATACGCAGTATTTT. Protein: CSARGLAGFQDTQYF. This chain connects TRBV20-1 to TRBJ2-3; 13 bases fit TRBD2. Germline CDR1 DFQATT, CDR2 SNEGSKA (reference sequence). The V gene end was trimmed by 3 bases and the J gene end by 6 bases; junction bases not matched to a gene: 6. This CDR3 is 15 amino acids long.